The clone carrying this T cell receptor beta chain was recorded only once. Reverse transcription of about 0.45 to 1 ug RNA used random hexamers. Multiplex immunoSEQ PCR targeted 54 Vbeta and 13 Jbeta TCR beta segments. From the immunoSEQ multiplex PCR reads, TCRdb called clonotypes with MiXCR, one entry per CDR3 protein. The sample has around 170,000 distinct CDR3 sequences; approximately 95% are singletons. While CD8+ and CD4+ T cells were isolated negatively, TEMRA cells were enriched by FACS. The data stem from a study of CD8 T cells in Susac syndrome. Germline assignment: CDR1 PRHDT and CDR2 FYEKMQ (reference sequence). V was cut by 5 bases and J by 7 bases, with 27 bases left in between. The CDR3 extends over 19 amino acids.

This clonotype originated in a human donor with multiple sclerosis. The sample comprised CD8+ T cells from PBMCs. The genes are TRBV13 and TRBJ1-6, with TRBD1 as a possible D gene (5 bases). CDR3: CASSTYRGFSGRGNSPLHF. The CDR3 region has the DNA TGTGCCAGCAGCACGTATAGGGGATTTTCGGGACGGGGCAATTCACCCCTCCACTTT.